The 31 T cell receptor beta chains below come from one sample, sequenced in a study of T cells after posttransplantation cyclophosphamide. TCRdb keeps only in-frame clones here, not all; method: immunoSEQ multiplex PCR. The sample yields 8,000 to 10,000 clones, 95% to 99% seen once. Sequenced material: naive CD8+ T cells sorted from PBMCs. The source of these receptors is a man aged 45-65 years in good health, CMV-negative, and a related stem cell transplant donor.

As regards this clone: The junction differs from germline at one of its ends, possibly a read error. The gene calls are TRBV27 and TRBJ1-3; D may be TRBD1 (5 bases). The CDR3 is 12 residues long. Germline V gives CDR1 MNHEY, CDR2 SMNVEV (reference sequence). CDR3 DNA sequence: TGTGCCAGGTGGACAACTGGAAACACCACATATTTT. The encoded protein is CARWTTGNTTYF.

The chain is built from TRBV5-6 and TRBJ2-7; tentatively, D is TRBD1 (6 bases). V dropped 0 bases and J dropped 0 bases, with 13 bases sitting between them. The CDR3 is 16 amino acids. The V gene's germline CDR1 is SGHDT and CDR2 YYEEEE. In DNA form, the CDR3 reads TGTGCCAGCAGCTTGGGGCCTGGGACATTCTCCTACGAGCAGTACTTC. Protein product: CASSLGPGTFSYEQYF.

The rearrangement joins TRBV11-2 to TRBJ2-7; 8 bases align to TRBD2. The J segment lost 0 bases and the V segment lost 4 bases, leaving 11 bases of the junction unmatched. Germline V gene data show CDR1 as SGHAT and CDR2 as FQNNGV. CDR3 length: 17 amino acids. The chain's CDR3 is CASSYPGVAGFSYEQYF. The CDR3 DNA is TGTGCCAGCAGCTATCCCGGGGTAGCGGGGTTCTCCTACGAGCAGTACTTC.

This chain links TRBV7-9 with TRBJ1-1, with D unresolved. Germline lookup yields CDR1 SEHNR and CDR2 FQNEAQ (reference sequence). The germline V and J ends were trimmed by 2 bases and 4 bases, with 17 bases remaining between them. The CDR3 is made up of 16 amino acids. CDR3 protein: CASSLPDRNSGTEAFF. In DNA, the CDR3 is TGTGCCAGCAGCTTACCCGATCGGAATTCAGGCACTGAAGCTTTCTTT. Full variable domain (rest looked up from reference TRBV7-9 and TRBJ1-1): DTGVSQNPRHKITKRGQNVTFRCDPISEHNRLYWYRQTLGQGPEFLTYFQNEAQLEKSRLLSDRFSAERPKGSFSTLEIQRTEQGDSAMYLCASSLPDRNSGTEAFFGQGTRLTVV.

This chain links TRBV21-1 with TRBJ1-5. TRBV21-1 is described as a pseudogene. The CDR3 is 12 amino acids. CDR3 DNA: TGTGCCAGCAGCACCCTACCCGGGGCCCAGCATTTT. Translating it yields CASSTLPGAQHF.

The CDR3 DNA sequence: TGTGCCAGCAGTTTTACGGATAATTCACCCCTCCACTTT. This encodes CASSFTDNSPLHF. V and J are TRBV6-5 and TRBJ1-6; D is unclear. The V gene lost 4 bases and the J gene lost 5 bases, with 6 bases spanning the gap. CDR1 MNHEY and CDR2 SVGAGI come from the germline V gene. The CDR3 length is 13 residues.

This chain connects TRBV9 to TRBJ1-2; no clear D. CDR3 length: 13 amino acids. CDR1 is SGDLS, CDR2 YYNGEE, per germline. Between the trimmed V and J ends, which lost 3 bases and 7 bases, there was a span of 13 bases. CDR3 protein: CASSAPRYRGYTF. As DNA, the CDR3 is TGTGCCAGCAGCGCGCCCAGGTATCGTGGCTACACCTTC.

The CDR3 DNA reads as TGTGCCAGCAGCCCGAGGACTAGCGGGGGGCGTGGGGGCCCAGATACGCAGTATTTT. Amino acid sequence: CASSPRTSGGRGGPDTQYF. The J gene is TRBJ2-3, the V gene TRBV7-6; 14 bases match TRBD2. Germline V gene data show CDR1 as SGHVS and CDR2 as FNYEAQ. The CDR3 extends over 19 amino acids. V was pared by 5 bases and J by 4 bases, with 14 bases of the junction left unmatched.

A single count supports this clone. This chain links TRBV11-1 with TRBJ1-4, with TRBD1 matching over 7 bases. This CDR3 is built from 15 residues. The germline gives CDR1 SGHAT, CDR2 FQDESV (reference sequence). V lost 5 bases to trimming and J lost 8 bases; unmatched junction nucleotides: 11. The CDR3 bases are TGTGCCAGCAGCCAACCCAGGGGGTTTGGAGAAAAACTGTTTTTT. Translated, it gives CASSQPRGFGEKLFF.

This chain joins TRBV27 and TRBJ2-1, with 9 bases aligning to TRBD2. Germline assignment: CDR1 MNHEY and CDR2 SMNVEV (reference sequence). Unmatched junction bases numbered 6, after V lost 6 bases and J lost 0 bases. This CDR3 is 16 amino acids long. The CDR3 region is CASRSGGKSSYNEQFF. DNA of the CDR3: TGTGCCAGCAGGAGCGGGGGGAAGAGCTCCTACAATGAGCAGTTCTTC.

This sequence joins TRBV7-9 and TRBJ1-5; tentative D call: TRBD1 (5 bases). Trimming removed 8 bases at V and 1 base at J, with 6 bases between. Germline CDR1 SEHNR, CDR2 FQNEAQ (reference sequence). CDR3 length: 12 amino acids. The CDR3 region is CASSGSNQPQHF. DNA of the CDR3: TGTGCCAGCTCAGGGAGCAATCAGCCCCAGCATTTT.

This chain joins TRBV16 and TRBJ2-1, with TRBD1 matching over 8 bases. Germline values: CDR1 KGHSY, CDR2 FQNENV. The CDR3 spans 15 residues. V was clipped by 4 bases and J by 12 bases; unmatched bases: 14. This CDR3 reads CASSPGQGSVDRQFF. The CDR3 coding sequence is TGTGCCAGCAGCCCCGGACAGGGATCGGTGGATAGGCAGTTCTTC.

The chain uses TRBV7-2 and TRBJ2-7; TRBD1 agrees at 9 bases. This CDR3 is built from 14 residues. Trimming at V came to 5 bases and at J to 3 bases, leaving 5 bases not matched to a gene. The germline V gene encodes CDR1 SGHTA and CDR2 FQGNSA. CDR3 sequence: CASSQRDRDYEQYF. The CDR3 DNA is TGTGCCAGCAGCCAAAGGGACAGGGACTACGAGCAGTACTTC.

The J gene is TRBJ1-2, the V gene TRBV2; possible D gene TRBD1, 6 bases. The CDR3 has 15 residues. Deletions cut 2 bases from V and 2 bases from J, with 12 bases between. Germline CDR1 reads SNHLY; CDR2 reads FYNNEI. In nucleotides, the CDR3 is TGTGCCAGCAGTGAATTGACAGGCCTCAACTATGGCTACACCTTC. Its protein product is CASSELTGLNYGYTF. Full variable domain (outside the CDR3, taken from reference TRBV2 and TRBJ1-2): EPEVTQTPSHQVTQMGQEVILRCVPISNHLYFYWYRQILGQKVEFLVSFYNNEISEKSEIFDDQFSVERPDGSNFTLKIRSTKLEDSAMYFCASSELTGLNYGYTFGSGTRLTVV.

CDR3 sequence: CSASRKYEQYF. The CDR3 DNA is TGCAGTGCTAGTAGAAAGTACGAGCAGTACTTC. This rearrangement joins TRBV20-1 to TRBJ2-7; D call uncertain. Trimming shortened V by 3 bases and J by 4 bases, and 7 bases separated the two germline ends. The CDR3 has 11 residues. CDR1 and CDR2 (germline): DFQATT, SNEGSKA (reference sequence).

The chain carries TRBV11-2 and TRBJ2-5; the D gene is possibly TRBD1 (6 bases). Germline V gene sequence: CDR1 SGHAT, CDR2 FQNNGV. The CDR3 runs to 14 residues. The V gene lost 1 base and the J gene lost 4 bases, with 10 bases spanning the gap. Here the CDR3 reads CASSLGGPAETQYF. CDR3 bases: TGTGCCAGCAGCTTAGGGGGGCCGGCAGAGACCCAGTACTTC.

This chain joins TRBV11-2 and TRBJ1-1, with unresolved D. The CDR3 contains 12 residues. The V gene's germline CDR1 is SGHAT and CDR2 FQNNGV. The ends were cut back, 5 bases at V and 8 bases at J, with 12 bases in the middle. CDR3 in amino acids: CASSLAAGEAFF. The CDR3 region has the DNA TGTGCCAGCAGCCTAGCGGCGGGGGAAGCTTTCTTT. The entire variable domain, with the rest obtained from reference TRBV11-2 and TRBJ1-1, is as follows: EAGVAQSPRYKIIEKRQSVAFWCNPISGHATLYWYQQILGQGPKLLIQFQNNGVVDDSQLPKDRFSAERLKGVDSTLKIQPAKLEDSAVYLCASSLAAGEAFFGQGTRLTVV.

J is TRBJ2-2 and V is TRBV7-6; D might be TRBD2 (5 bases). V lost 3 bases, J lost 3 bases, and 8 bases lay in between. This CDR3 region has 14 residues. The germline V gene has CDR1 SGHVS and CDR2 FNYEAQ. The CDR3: CASSFRGHTGELFF. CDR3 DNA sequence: TGTGCCAGCAGCTTTCGCGGGCACACCGGGGAGCTGTTTTTT.

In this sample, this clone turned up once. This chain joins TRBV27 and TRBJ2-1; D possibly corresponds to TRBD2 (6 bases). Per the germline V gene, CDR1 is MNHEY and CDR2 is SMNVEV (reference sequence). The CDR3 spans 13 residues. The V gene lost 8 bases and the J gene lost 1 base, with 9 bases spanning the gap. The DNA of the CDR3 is TGTGCCAGCGGGAGGACTTCCTACAATGAGCAGTTCTTC. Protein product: CASGRTSYNEQFF.

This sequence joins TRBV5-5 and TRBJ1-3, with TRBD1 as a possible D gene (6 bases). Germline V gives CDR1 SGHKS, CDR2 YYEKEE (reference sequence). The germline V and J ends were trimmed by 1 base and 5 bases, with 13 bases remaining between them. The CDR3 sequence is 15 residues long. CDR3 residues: CASSLTPGDRNTIYF. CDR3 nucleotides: TGTGCCAGCAGCTTGACCCCAGGGGATAGAAACACCATATATTTT.

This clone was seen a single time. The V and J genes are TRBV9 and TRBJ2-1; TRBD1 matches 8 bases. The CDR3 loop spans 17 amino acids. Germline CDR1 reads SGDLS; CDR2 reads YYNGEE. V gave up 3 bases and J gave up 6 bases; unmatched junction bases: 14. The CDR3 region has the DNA TGTGCCAGCAGCGCTAGACAGGGGCTTGTAGTTGGCAATGAGCAGTTCTTC. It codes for CASSARQGLVVGNEQFF.

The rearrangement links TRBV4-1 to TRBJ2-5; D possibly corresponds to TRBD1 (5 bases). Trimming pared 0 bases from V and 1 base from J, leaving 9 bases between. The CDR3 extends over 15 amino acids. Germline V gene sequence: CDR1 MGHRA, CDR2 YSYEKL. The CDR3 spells CASSQESGIQETQYF. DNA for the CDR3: TGCGCCAGCAGCCAAGAGTCAGGGATCCAAGAGACCCAGTACTTC.

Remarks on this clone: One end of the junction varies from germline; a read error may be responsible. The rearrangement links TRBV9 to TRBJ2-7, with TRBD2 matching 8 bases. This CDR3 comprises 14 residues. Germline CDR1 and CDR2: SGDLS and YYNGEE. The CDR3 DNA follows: TGTGCCGGCAGCGTAGTTGATAGCGGGATTCAGCAGTACTTC. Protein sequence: CAGSVVDSGIQQYF.

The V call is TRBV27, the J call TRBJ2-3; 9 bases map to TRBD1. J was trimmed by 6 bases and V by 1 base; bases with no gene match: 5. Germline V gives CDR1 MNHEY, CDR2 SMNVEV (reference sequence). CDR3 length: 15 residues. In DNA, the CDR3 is TGTGCCAGCAGTTTATTAGGGACAGGGCTTGATACGCAGTATTTT. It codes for CASSLLGTGLDTQYF.

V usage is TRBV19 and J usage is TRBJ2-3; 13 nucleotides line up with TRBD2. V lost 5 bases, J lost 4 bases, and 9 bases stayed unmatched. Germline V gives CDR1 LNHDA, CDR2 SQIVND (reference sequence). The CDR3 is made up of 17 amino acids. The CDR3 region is CASSFGLAGVGSDTQYF. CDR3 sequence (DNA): TGTGCCAGTAGTTTCGGACTAGCGGGAGTAGGCTCAGATACGCAGTATTTT. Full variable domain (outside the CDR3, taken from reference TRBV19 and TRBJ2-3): DGGITQSPKYLFRKEGQNVTLSCEQNLNHDAMYWYRQDPGQGLRLIYYSQIVNDFQKGDIAEGYSVSREKKESFPLTVTSAQKNPTAFYLCASSFGLAGVGSDTQYFGPGTRLTVL.

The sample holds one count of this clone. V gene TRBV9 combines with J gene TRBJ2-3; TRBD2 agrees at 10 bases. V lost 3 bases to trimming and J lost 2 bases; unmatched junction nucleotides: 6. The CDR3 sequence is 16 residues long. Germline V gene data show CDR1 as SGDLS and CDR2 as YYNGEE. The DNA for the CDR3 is TGTGCCAGCAGCGCGCGGGGGACTAGCGTCACAGATACGCAGTATTTT. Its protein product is CASSARGTSVTDTQYF.

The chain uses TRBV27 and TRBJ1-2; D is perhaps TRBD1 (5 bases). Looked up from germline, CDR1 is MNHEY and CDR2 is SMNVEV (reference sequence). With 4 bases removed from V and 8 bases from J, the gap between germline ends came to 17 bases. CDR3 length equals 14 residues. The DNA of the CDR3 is TGTGCCAGCAGTTCCGCTAACAGGCTGCTCGGCTACACCTTC. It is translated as CASSSANRLLGYTF.

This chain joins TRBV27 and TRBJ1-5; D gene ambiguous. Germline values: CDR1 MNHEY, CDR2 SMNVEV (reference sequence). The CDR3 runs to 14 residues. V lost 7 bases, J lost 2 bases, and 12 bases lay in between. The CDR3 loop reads CASTSFQGNQPQHF. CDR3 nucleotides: TGTGCCAGCACCTCTTTCCAGGGCAATCAGCCCCAGCATTTT.

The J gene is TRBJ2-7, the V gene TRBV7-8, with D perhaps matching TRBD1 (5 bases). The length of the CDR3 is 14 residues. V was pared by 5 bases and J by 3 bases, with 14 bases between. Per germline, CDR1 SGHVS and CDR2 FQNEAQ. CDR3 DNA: TGTGCCAGCAGCCTAGGGGCGACAGACTACGAGCAGTACTTC. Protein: CASSLGATDYEQYF.

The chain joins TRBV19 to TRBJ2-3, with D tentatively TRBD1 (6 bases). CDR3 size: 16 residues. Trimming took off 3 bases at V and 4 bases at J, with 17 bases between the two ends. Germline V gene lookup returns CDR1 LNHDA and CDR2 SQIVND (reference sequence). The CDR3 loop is CASSISAGVVADTQYF. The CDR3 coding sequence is TGTGCCAGTAGTATCTCCGCAGGGGTGGTTGCAGATACGCAGTATTTT.

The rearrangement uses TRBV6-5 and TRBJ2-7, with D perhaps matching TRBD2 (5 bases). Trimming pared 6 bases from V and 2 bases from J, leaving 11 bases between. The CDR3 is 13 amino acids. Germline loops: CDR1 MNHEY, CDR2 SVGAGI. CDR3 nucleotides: TGTGCCAGCAGCAGGACTCTGACCTACGAGCAGTACTTC. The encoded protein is CASSRTLTYEQYF.